This section outlines one T cell receptor beta chain sequence together with its context. The sample belongs to a study of blood T cell repertoires in COVID-19. On the study more broadly: Samples came from the United States, Italy and Spain, spanning acute and convalescent COVID-19. Nucleic acid was either cDNA or gDNA, and it came from T cells, B-cell-depleted T cells, or PBMCs.

Per germline, CDR1 LNHDA and CDR2 SQIVND (reference sequence). The CDR3 is made up of 17 amino acids. V lost 7 bases to trimming and J lost 3 bases; unmatched junction nucleotides: 15. Original handling: The authors estimated nucleated cell counts from reference gene primer amplification. Method: immunoSEQ multiplex PCR; TCRdb's copy keeps in-frame clones and lacks some. That table gives V, J and clone size, and the DNA gave D and trimming. The data show about 200,000 clones, with about 88% seen just once and 1.5% to 2% held by the top ten. This receptor was taken from a young man with active or convalescent COVID-19. This chain links TRBV19 with TRBJ1-1; 9 positions match TRBD1. Sample: peripheral blood. CDR3 protein: CASNVGTGPLEDTEAFF. The CDR3 coding sequence is TGTGCCAGTAACGTCGGGACAGGGCCTCTTGAGGACACTGAAGCTTTCTTT.